Listed here are 19 T cell receptor beta chains from one sample, sequenced in a study of blood T cells in healthy people across ages. It was with a sample-barcoded 5' primer and a J-beta primer mix that a second PCR of roughly 7 to 12 cycles was run. TCRdb re-called the 5' RACE reads through MiXCR, storing one row per CDR3 protein. The table has 600,000 to 1,000,000 distinct CDR3 sequences, 55% to 70% seen once. Material for sequencing was blood. These receptors all stem from a man aged 30 to 45 in good health.

The chain recombines TRBV6-5 with TRBJ2-2; a possible D gene is TRBD1 (5 bases). The germline V gene encodes CDR1 MNHEY and CDR2 SVGAGI. V was shortened by 7 bases and J by 6 bases, with 15 bases between the two germline ends. The CDR3 runs 14 residues. CDR3 nucleotide sequence: TGTGCCAGCAACGACAGCCCGAGCCCCGGGGAGCTGTTTTTT. Translating gives CASNDSPSPGELFF.

CDR3 coding DNA: TGTGCCAGCAGCCAAGACGGCGACGGAGATACGCAGTATTTT. It specifies CASSQDGDGDTQYF. The rearrangement links TRBV3-1 to TRBJ2-3, with D unresolved. The CDR3 is 14 residues long. V was shortened by 0 bases and J by 5 bases, with 9 bases between the two germline ends. Germline V gives CDR1 LGHDT, CDR2 YNNKEL (reference sequence).

J is TRBJ2-5 and V is TRBV27, with D perhaps matching TRBD2 (5 bases). The J call may be in error: the DNA end matches TRBJ2-7 better. This CDR3 is built from 16 residues. Germline CDR1 is MNHEY and CDR2 is SMNVEV (reference sequence). CDR3 DNA sequence: TGTGCCAGCAGTCTCCTGTATAAGAAGCGGACCTACGAGCAGTACTTC. It specifies CASSLLYKKRTYEQYF.

This clonotype was counted only a few times. This chain joins TRBV6-5 and TRBJ2-7; 8 bases align to TRBD1. The CDR3 runs to 15 residues. V shed 6 bases, J shed 2 bases, and the junction held 9 bases outside the gene matches. The germline V gene encodes CDR1 MNHEY and CDR2 SVGAGI. CDR3 coding DNA: TGTGCCAGCAGCCGGGACCGCAGGGGGCCCTACGAGCAGTACTTC. Protein sequence: CASSRDRRGPYEQYF.

This clonotype has only a few counts. The V gene is TRBV6-2 or TRBV6-3, the J gene TRBJ1-2, with D perhaps matching TRBD1 (6 bases). Trimming removed 2 bases at V and 0 bases at J, with 10 bases between. CDR1 and CDR2 (germline): MNHEY, SVGEGT. The CDR3 runs to 15 residues. As DNA, the CDR3 is TGTGCCAGCAGTTACGCCCGGACAGCTAACTATGGCTACACCTTC. Its protein product is CASSYARTANYGYTF.

The V gene is TRBV27, the J gene TRBJ2-7, with D possibly matching TRBD2 (5 bases). The tail of the sequence fits TRBJ2-5 better, so the J call may be wrong. From germline, CDR1 is MNHEY and CDR2 SMNVEV (reference sequence). The CDR3 length is 15 residues. The CDR3 DNA reads as TGTGCCAGCAGGTCCGGGGTGGGTGTTGAGGAGACCCAGTACTTC. It yields the protein CASRSGVGVEETQYF.

This clonotype was recorded a few times. The chain joins TRBV7-9 to TRBJ1-6; D not resolved. This CDR3 comprises 13 residues. V lost 6 bases and J 8 bases, leaving 11 bases between the germline ends. Germline assignment: CDR1 SEHNR and CDR2 FQNEAQ (reference sequence). The CDR3 sequence is CASRHTTDSPLHF. The DNA of the CDR3 is TGTGCCAGCAGGCACACCACGGATTCACCCCTCCACTTT.

The rearrangement joins TRBV12-3 or TRBV12-4 to TRBJ1-1; D might be TRBD1 (6 bases). The CDR3 is made up of 12 amino acids. Trimming removed 6 bases from V and 11 bases from J, with 16 bases in between. CDR3 in amino acids: CASSLTGQTAFF. DNA of the CDR3: TGTGCCAGCAGCTTGACAGGTCAAACGGCTTTCTTT.

This chain joins TRBV20-1 and TRBJ2-1, with TRBD2 matching 7 bases. Germline V lookup: CDR1 DFQATT, CDR2 SNEGSKA (reference sequence). V was pared by 0 bases and J by 5 bases, with 10 bases of the junction left unmatched. The CDR3 is 16 residues long. In DNA form, the CDR3 reads TGCAGTGCTAGAGATGGTTGGCGGGAGTACCACAATGAGCAGTTCTTC. This translates into CSARDGWREYHNEQFF.

The chain couples TRBV7-2 to TRBJ2-1; 13 positions match TRBD2. Germline CDR1 is SGHTA and CDR2 is FQGNSA. There are 16 residues in the CDR3. The junction had 3 bases not matched to a gene; V was cut back by 1 base and J by 6 bases. This CDR3 is CASSLEGTSGTNEQFF. DNA for the CDR3: TGTGCCAGCAGCTTAGAGGGGACTAGCGGGACCAATGAGCAGTTCTTC.

The CDR3 loop is CASSLGPLAGNEQFF. In nucleotides, the CDR3 is TGTGCCAGCAGCTTAGGGCCACTAGCGGGCAATGAGCAGTTCTTC. This chain links TRBV7-3 with TRBJ2-1; 9 bases align to TRBD2. The CDR3 covers 15 residues. Losses at the gene ends were 2 bases for V and 6 bases for J; bases not matched to a gene: 5. The germline V gene has CDR1 SGHTA and CDR2 FQGTGA.

The table lists this clonotype with many counts. The gene calls are TRBV29-1 and TRBJ2-3; 10 bases are shared with TRBD1. The CDR3 loop spans 16 amino acids. V shed 7 bases and J 4 bases; nucleotides not matched to a gene: 14. Germline V CDR1 and CDR2: SQVTM, ANQGSEA. The CDR3: CSGGQGNPAGPDTQYF. CDR3 coding DNA: TGCAGCGGGGGACAGGGGAACCCAGCGGGCCCAGATACGCAGTATTTT.

This clonotype was counted between two and nine times. The CDR3 sequence is CAISERGGETQYF. The CDR3 nucleotides read TGTGCCATCAGTGAGAGGGGGGGCGAGACCCAGTACTTC. The chain couples TRBV10-3 to TRBJ2-5; a possible D gene is TRBD2 (7 bases). This CDR3 has 13 residues. The germline V and J ends were trimmed by 2 bases and 5 bases, with 9 bases remaining between them. Germline V gene sequence: CDR1 ENHRY, CDR2 SYGVKD.

The rearrangement uses TRBV5-5 and TRBJ2-7; the match to TRBD1 covers 10 bases. The J segment lost 0 bases and the V segment lost 3 bases, leaving 6 bases of the junction unmatched. CDR1 is SGHKS and CDR2 is YYEKEE in the germline V gene (reference sequence). This CDR3 region has 16 residues. CDR3 loop: CASSSGTGASSYEQYF. CDR3 nucleotide sequence: TGTGCCAGCAGCTCCGGGACAGGGGCGAGCTCCTACGAGCAGTACTTC.

Only a few counts were recorded for this clonotype. The CDR3 loop reads CSVGGGDYNEQFF. CDR3 coding DNA: TGCAGCGTTGGAGGGGGGGATTACAATGAGCAGTTCTTC. The genes are TRBV29-1 and TRBJ2-1; the D gene is possibly TRBD2 (7 bases). The germline V gene encodes CDR1 SQVTM and CDR2 ANQGSEA. The CDR3 is 13 residues long. V lost 4 bases, J lost 4 bases, and 11 bases lay in between.

This clonotype was picked up a small number of times. One end of the junction varies from germline; a read error may be responsible. The chain links TRBV7-7 to TRBJ2-5; D not certain. The better agreement between TRBJ2-7 and the DNA end casts doubt on the J call. Germline lookup yields CDR1 SSHAT and CDR2 FNYEAQ (reference sequence). This CDR3 region has 13 residues. CDR3 sequence reads: CASSLAQGYEQYF. For the CDR3, the DNA is TGTGCTAGCAGCTTAGCCCAAGGCTACGAGCAGTACTTC.

This clonotype was counted a few times. CDR3 loop: CASSGGGTGGYTF. The CDR3 coding sequence is TGTGCCAGCAGTGGAGGGGGCACGGGTGGCTACACCTTC. V gene TRBV12-3 or TRBV12-4 combines with J gene TRBJ1-2, with 7 bases aligning to TRBD1. V gave up 5 bases and J gave up 7 bases; unmatched junction bases: 7. The length of the CDR3 is 13 residues.

There are a few counts of this clonotype. V gene TRBV11-2 combines with J gene TRBJ2-5, with a weak D call TRBD2 (5 bases). Trimming shortened V by 1 base and J by 2 bases, and 11 bases separated the two germline ends. Germline-derived CDR1 and CDR2 are SGHAT and FQNNGV. This CDR3 spans 15 amino acids. The CDR3 is CASSLGPSWQETQYF. The DNA of the CDR3 is TGTGCCAGCAGCTTAGGCCCTAGCTGGCAAGAGACCCAGTACTTC.

The genes are TRBV6-5 and TRBJ2-5; possibly TRBD2 for D (6 bases). The last part of the DNA fits TRBJ2-7 better; the J call may be wrong. The germline V gene has CDR1 MNHEY and CDR2 SVGAGI. The CDR3 has 14 amino acids. The CDR3 loop is CASSYGTGGDEQYF. CDR3 coding DNA: TGTGCCAGCAGTTATGGAACAGGAGGGGACGAGCAGTACTTC.